This T cell receptor beta chain was profiled in a study of glioma-infiltrating T cells. This clonotype was detected ten times or more. Its target is not known. TCR alpha and beta CDR3 regions were amplified from RNA using iRepertoire nested multiplex PCR. Input was about 100-450 ng of tissue mRNA or PBMC total RNA. TCRdb reprocessed the multiplex PCR reads with MiXCR, giving one entry per CDR3 protein. Among over 70,000 distinct CDR3 sequences listed, around 23% were seen once. The length of the CDR3 is 16 residues. Germline V CDR1 and CDR2: LNHNV, YYDKDF (reference sequence). With 3 bases clipped from V and 4 bases from J, the junction kept 12 bases outside the gene matches. Study-wide findings and caveats: Only very few CDR3 sequences appeared in both tissue and blood. Above-expected tissue-blood divergence occurred in all gliomas, most in low-grade ones.

The TCR comes from a human donor with low-grade glioma or glioblastoma, undergoing nonglioma brain surgery, or in good health (not recorded which). Sample: glioma tissue, nonneoplastic brain tissue, or PBMCs (not recorded which). The chain has TRBV15 and TRBJ2-7; 7 bases line up with TRBD2. The CDR3 loop is CATSSDGGGRDYEQYF. Here the CDR3 DNA reads TGTGCCACCAGCAGCGACGGAGGCGGGAGAGATTACGAGCAGTACTTC.